The 31 T cell receptor beta chains given below trace back to one sample, sequenced in a study of tumor and adjacent non-tumor tissue in lung cancer. No cell sorting was done before RNA was extracted from the tissue. The library came from three nested PCR rounds adapted from ARM-PCR protocols. TCRdb re-called the multiplex PCR reads through MiXCR, storing one row per CDR3 protein. The table has about 110,000 distinct CDR3 sequences, roughly 73% seen once; the top ten hold approximately 35%. The sequenced material came from lung tumor tissue. These receptors all stem from a woman in her sixties or seventies with non-small cell lung cancer.

Turning to this clonotype: An end of the junction does not agree with germline; a read error may underlie this. The chain carries TRBV10-1 and TRBJ2-1, with 7 positions matching TRBD2. The CDR3 sequence is 13 residues long. Looked up from germline, CDR1 is WNHNN and CDR2 is SYGVQD (reference sequence). CDR3 nucleotides: TGCGCCAGCAGCATACGACTAGCCAATGACCAGTTCTTC. This translates into CASSIRLANDQFF.

Remarks on this clonotype: With a much larger clone just one base away, this may be a read error. The chain recombines TRBV4-2 with TRBJ1-2, with 7 bases that match TRBD1. CDR3 length: 16 amino acids. Germline V gives CDR1 LGHNA, CDR2 YNFKEQ. CDR3 amino acids: CAISQAGTVGPVGYTF. The CDR3 bases are TGTGCCATCAGCCAAGCAGGGACAGTCGGCCCCGTTGGCTACACCTTC.

On this clonotype: As the CDR3 is not closed by the conserved phenylalanine or tryptophan, this likely results from a read error. The limits of the CDR3 on the DNA are not certain, so only TCRdb's listed CDR3 is given. The CDR3 here is CASSSDLGAQFL. The chain employs TRBV12-3 or TRBV12-4 and TRBJ2-3; no check of the table's D call, TRBD2, against the DNA was made. The CDR3 length is 12 residues, termini included.

With respect to this clonotype: A much larger clone lies a single base off, so this may be a read error. The chain is built from TRBV5-6 and TRBJ1-2; 12 bases match TRBD1. The CDR3 length is 14 residues. CDR1 and CDR2 from the germline V gene are SGHDT and YYEEEE. CDR3 sequence (DNA): TGTGCCAGCAGCCCGGGACAGGGGGCGAGGGGCTACATCTTC. Residues: CASSPGQGARGYIF.

On this clonotype itself: At one boundary the junction diverges from the germline segment, which might be a read error. The genes are TRBV28 and TRBJ2-7; D possibly corresponds to TRBD2 (5 bases). The CDR3 is made up of 14 amino acids. Germline V gene data show CDR1 as MDHEN and CDR2 as SYDVKM. The CDR3 protein is CTSSFGGSLYEQYF. DNA for the CDR3: TGTACCAGCAGTTTCGGAGGATCCCTATACGAGCAGTACTTC.

The sample holds a few counts of this clonotype. This may be a read error, as it is one base from a much larger clone. V and J are TRBV5-6 and TRBJ2-2, with D possibly TRBD2 on 5 matching bases. The CDR3 is 17 residues long. Germline CDR1 is SGHDT and CDR2 is YYEEEE. The CDR3: CANSQRTPLRAGGELFF. The CDR3 DNA follows: TGTGCCAACAGCCAACGGACCCCTTTGAGGGCGGGCGGGGAGCTGTTTTTT.

As concerns this clonotype: Its ends do not fully match the called genes, so a read error is possible. The chain joins TRBV29-1 to TRBJ2-5; D is perhaps TRBD2 (5 bases). This CDR3 is 12 amino acids long. Looked up from germline, CDR1 is SQVTM and CDR2 is ANQGSEA. The CDR3 here is CSVGLRWETQYF. The CDR3 nucleotides read TGCAGCGTTGGTCTCAGATGGGAGACTCAGTACTTC.

About this clonotype itself: Possible read error: a much larger clone is one base away. The chain combines TRBV20-1 with TRBJ1-1; no firm D call. CDR3 size: 12 residues. Germline loops: CDR1 DFQATT, CDR2 SNEGSKA (reference sequence). CDR3 amino acids: CSAAPLGDEVFF. The CDR3 bases are TGCAGTGCTGCCCCTCTAGGTGATGAAGTTTTCTTT.

Note on this clonotype: No conserved phenylalanine or tryptophan is present at the end of the CDR3, so a read error is the likely explanation. Because the CDR3's place on the DNA is in doubt, the DNA is left out and the CDR3 is given as listed by TCRdb. The chain employs TRBV4-3 and TRBJ2-1; the table's D call TRBD2 went unverified against the DNA. Germline V CDR1 and CDR2: LGHNA, YSLEER. A total of 16 residues make up the CDR3, ends included. CDR3 in amino acids: CASSQGTSGMLNEQLL.

Of note for this clonotype: The junction shows a germline mismatch at one end, possibly a read error. The J gene is TRBJ2-1, the V gene TRBV6-5, with D unresolved. Germline lookup yields CDR1 MNHEY and CDR2 SVGAGI. CDR3 length: 15 residues. The CDR3: CTSSYVVGSENEQFF. DNA for the CDR3: TGTACCAGCAGTTATGTGGTTGGGTCTGAAAATGAGCAGTTCTTC.

As to this clonotype: A much larger clone lies one base from this, so it may be a read error. The chain combines TRBV4-2 with TRBJ1-2; no clear D. Trimming took 1 base from V and 8 from J, leaving 11 bases between them. The CDR3 is made up of 13 amino acids. The germline gives CDR1 LGHNA, CDR2 YNFKEQ. The CDR3, as DNA: TGTGCCAGCAGCCAAGGGGATCGTGAGGGCTACACCTTC. It translates to CASSQGDREGYTF.

The rearrangement joins TRBV19 to TRBJ2-3, with D unresolved. Germline-derived CDR1 and CDR2 are LNHDA and SQIVND (reference sequence). V lost 3 bases, J lost 5 bases, and 12 bases lay in between. The CDR3 extends over 14 amino acids. This CDR3 is CASSMGVGEDTQYF. The CDR3 DNA is TGTGCCAGTAGTATGGGCGTAGGAGAAGATACGCAGTATTTT.

There are many counts of this clonotype. The chain uses TRBV20-1 and TRBJ2-5, with TRBD2 matching 11 bases. The J segment lost 4 bases and the V segment lost 0 bases, leaving 4 bases of the junction unmatched. The CDR3 is 15 residues long. The germline CDR1 and CDR2 sequences are DFQATT and SNEGSKA (reference sequence). In DNA, the CDR3 is TGCAGTGCTAGAGATCCCCTAGCGGGGGGAGAGACCCAGTACTTC. Translated: CSARDPLAGGETQYF.

Note on this clonotype: Just one base apart from a much larger clone, this may be a read error. The gene calls are TRBV6-5 and TRBJ2-3; D is uncertain. The CDR3 is 14 amino acids. From germline, CDR1 is MNHEY and CDR2 SVGAGI. V lost 4 bases and J lost 0, with 8 bases in between. CDR3 sequence reads: CASSWGASTDTQYF. The CDR3 DNA is TGTGCCAGCAGTTGGGGTGCTAGCACAGATACGCAGTATTTT.

For this clonotype: A much larger clone lies one base from this, so it may be a read error. The V call is TRBV7-8, the J call TRBJ2-1; 8 bases align to TRBD2. The CDR3 is 15 residues long. The germline V gene has CDR1 SGHVS and CDR2 FQNEAQ. The J segment lost 7 bases and the V segment lost 2 bases, leaving 7 bases of the junction unmatched. Here the CDR3 DNA reads TGTGCCAGCAGCTTATTAGGCGGGGGGTTTAATGAGCAGTTCTTC. Amino acids: CASSLLGGGFNEQFF. The entire variable domain, with the rest obtained from reference TRBV7-8 and TRBJ2-1, is as follows: GAGVSQSPRYKVAKRGQDVALRCDPISGHVSLFWYQQALGQGPEFLTYFQNEAQLDKSGLPSDRFFAERPEGSVSTLKIQRTQQEDSAVYLCASSLLGGGFNEQFFGPGTRLTVL.

The table lists this clonotype with many counts. CDR3 protein: CASSGPGLAGTGELFF. The CDR3 DNA reads as TGCGCCAGCAGCGGCCCGGGACTAGCGGGGACCGGGGAGCTGTTTTTT. V usage is TRBV10-2 and J usage is TRBJ2-2; 13 bases are a match to TRBD2. The CDR3 has 16 residues. The V segment lost 6 bases and the J segment 5 bases; nucleotides outside the gene matches: 6. The germline CDR1 and CDR2 sequences are WSHSY and SAAADI.

With respect to this clonotype: Without the conserved terminal phenylalanine or tryptophan, this CDR3 likely stems from a read error. The V gene is TRBV20-1, the J gene TRBJ2-4; possible D gene TRBD2, 6 bases. V gave up 5 bases and J gave up 13 bases, with 18 bases separating them. The CDR3 totals 12 residues. Germline lookup yields CDR1 DFQATT and CDR2 SNEGSKA (reference sequence). The CDR3 nucleotides are TGCAGTGCTCCGAGTCCTAGCGAGAACCAGTACCTC. Residues: CSAPSPSENQYL.

Worth noting for this clonotype: Sequence at one end of the junction differs from germline and may be a read error. The V call is TRBV20-1, the J call TRBJ1-6; 7 bases match TRBD1. This CDR3 spans 12 amino acids. From germline, CDR1 is DFQATT and CDR2 SNEGSKA (reference sequence). The CDR3 sequence: CSPTGDNLPLHF. Here the CDR3 DNA reads TGCAGCCCAACAGGGGATAATTTACCCCTCCACTTT.

As regards this clonotype: This could be a read error, since a much larger clone is one nucleotide away. The chain has TRBV30 and TRBJ2-6; D unresolved. CDR3 length: 15 amino acids. V lost 4 bases and J lost 2, with 12 bases in between. The germline V gene encodes CDR1 GTSNPN and CDR2 SVGIG (reference sequence). In DNA form, the CDR3 reads TGTGCCTGGAATGTAGAGGTGGCTGGGGCCAACGTCCTGACTTTC. It translates to CAWNVEVAGANVLTF.

This clonotype was counted ten times or more. The V gene is TRBV6-5, the J gene TRBJ2-7; the D gene is possibly TRBD1 (5 bases). The CDR3 contains 14 residues. Germline V gene sequence: CDR1 MNHEY, CDR2 SVGAGI. V lost 4 bases and J 0 bases, leaving 10 bases between the germline ends. Here the CDR3 reads CASSFQTASYEQYF. CDR3 nucleotides: TGTGCCAGCAGTTTCCAGACAGCCTCCTACGAGCAGTACTTC.

For this clonotype: One end of the junction does not line up with germline, which may come from a read error. V and J are TRBV5-4 and TRBJ2-5; the D gene is possibly TRBD1 (6 bases). The CDR3 is made up of 15 amino acids. Germline lookup yields CDR1 SGHNT and CDR2 YYREEE (reference sequence). This CDR3 reads CTSSKDRRLIETQYF. CDR3 DNA sequence: TGTACCAGCAGCAAAGACAGGCGGTTGATAGAGACCCAGTACTTC.

Note on this clonotype: A read error may be the cause here, since a much bigger clone is one base away. V usage is TRBV6-2 or TRBV6-3 and J usage is TRBJ1-2; D is undetermined. Trimming stripped 5 bases from V and 4 bases from J, with 14 bases between. This CDR3 comprises 14 residues. Germline V gene data show CDR1 as MNHEY and CDR2 as SVGEGT. The CDR3 DNA reads TGTGCCAGCAGTCACAACGCGGGGTCCTATGGCTACACCTTC. Translation: CASSHNAGSYGYTF.

With respect to this clonotype: One end of the junction varies from germline; a read error may be responsible. The V gene is TRBV11-2, the J gene TRBJ2-4; D is possibly TRBD2 (7 bases). The CDR3 length is 16 residues. In germline, CDR1 is SGHAT, CDR2 FQNNGV. The CDR3 is CTRSPVRGGVGNIQCF. CDR3 bases: TGTACAAGAAGTCCCGTCAGAGGGGGGGTCGGAAACATTCAGTGCTTC.

On this clonotype: Mismatch with germline at one junction end may stem from a read error. The chain carries TRBV30 and TRBJ2-7; no definite D call. This CDR3 has 11 residues. Germline V lookup: CDR1 GTSNPN, CDR2 SVGIG (reference sequence). As DNA, the CDR3 is TGTGCCTGGAGCACTACCTACGGGCAGTACTTC. It encodes CAWSTTYGQYF.

In regard to this clonotype: The junction departs from the called germline gene at one end, perhaps through a read error. The rearrangement links TRBV6-5 to TRBJ2-5; 8 nucleotides agree with TRBD2. Germline V gives CDR1 MNHEY, CDR2 SVGAGI. The CDR3 extends over 15 amino acids. CDR3 region: CASRPVQAGAETQYF. CDR3 nucleotides: TGTGCCAGCAGGCCTGTACAAGCGGGAGCGGAGACCCAGTATTTC.

Note on this clonotype: With a much larger clone just one base away, this may be a read error. The CDR3, as DNA: TGCGCCAACAGCTTGGCCGGGCCCCGGACGGATGGCTACACCTTC. Residues: CANSLAGPRTDGYTF. This sequence joins TRBV5-1 and TRBJ1-2; D unclear. Germline-derived CDR1 and CDR2 are SGHRS and YFSETQ. The CDR3 is made up of 15 amino acids.

The chain carries TRBV7-9 and TRBJ2-3; TRBD1 agrees at 8 bases. Trimming removed 5 bases from V and 1 base from J; junction bases left unmatched: 8. This CDR3 region has 16 residues. Germline-derived CDR1 and CDR2 are SEHNR and FQNEAQ (reference sequence). The CDR3 sequence: CASSRQGSIGTDTQYF. The CDR3 region has the DNA TGTGCCAGCAGCAGACAGGGGTCTATAGGCACAGATACGCAGTATTTT. Full variable domain (rest looked up from reference TRBV7-9 and TRBJ2-3): DTGVSQNPRHKITKRGQNVTFRCDPISEHNRLYWYRQTLGQGPEFLTYFQNEAQLEKSRLLSDRFSAERPKGSFSTLEIQRTEQGDSAMYLCASSRQGSIGTDTQYFGPGTRLTVL.

As for this clonotype: Its ends do not fully match the called genes, so a read error is possible. The gene calls are TRBV11-2 and TRBJ2-3; the D is unclear. The CDR3 runs 11 residues. Germline lookup yields CDR1 SGHAT and CDR2 FQNNGV. Written as DNA, the CDR3 is TGTGCCAGAACCTTAACAGTTACGCAGTATTTT. It codes for CARTLTVTQYF.

This chain connects TRBV30 to TRBJ2-1, with D unresolved. The CDR3 totals 14 residues. With 5 bases removed from V and 3 bases from J, the gap between germline ends came to 14 bases. The germline gives CDR1 GTSNPN, CDR2 SVGIG (reference sequence). CDR3 sequence (DNA): TGTGCCTGGGGGAACGGGCAAGGCTACAATGAGCAGTTCTTC. Translation gives CAWGNGQGYNEQFF.

This clonotype was detected once. The chain recombines TRBV20-1 with TRBJ1-1; 7 positions match TRBD1. CDR1 DFQATT and CDR2 SNEGSKA come from the germline V gene (reference sequence). The CDR3 contains 20 residues. The V gene end was trimmed by 4 bases and the J gene end by 0 bases; junction bases not matched to a gene: 23. The CDR3 nucleotides read TGCAGTGCTATAGTGGTTCCGGACAGGAAGACTAATGTGATGAACACTGAAGCTTTCTTT. Amino acids: CSAIVVPDRKTNVMNTEAFF.

Concerning this clonotype itself: A much larger clone differs from this one at a single base, so this may be a read error. It is likely a read error, because the conserved phenylalanine at the end of the CDR3 is missing. The chain recombines TRBV6-2 or TRBV6-3 with TRBJ1-1; maybe TRBD1 (5 bases). V was pared by 5 bases and J by 1 base, with 14 bases between. The CDR3 length is 15 residues. CDR1 and CDR2 (germline): MNHEY, SVGEGT. In DNA form, the CDR3 reads TGTGCCAGCAGTAAAGGCAGGGTGTGGAACACTGAAGCTTTCCTT. This codes for CASSKGRVWNTEAFL.